This T cell receptor (beta chain) was recorded in a study of cytotoxic CD8 clonotypes in ibrutinib-treated CLL. This clone was recorded once. The CDR3 has 14 residues. CDR1 is LNHDA, CDR2 SQIVND, per germline (reference sequence). After removal of 3 bases from V and 5 bases from J, the junction contained 6 bases not matched to a gene. Measured with immunoSEQ multiplex PCR; TCRdb has only the in-frame clones, and not every one. The data hold about 140,000 clones, with 80% to 95% observed a single time. The clonotype originates from a human donor with chronic lymphocytic leukemia. The chain uses TRBV19 and TRBJ2-7; 8 bases fit TRBD1. Here the sequenced sample was PBMCs, taken after 12 months of ibrutinib treatment. CDR3 nucleotides: TGTGCCAGTAGTATTCAGGGGGCTGTTCACGAGCAGTACTTC. Translated, it gives CASSIQGAVHEQYF.